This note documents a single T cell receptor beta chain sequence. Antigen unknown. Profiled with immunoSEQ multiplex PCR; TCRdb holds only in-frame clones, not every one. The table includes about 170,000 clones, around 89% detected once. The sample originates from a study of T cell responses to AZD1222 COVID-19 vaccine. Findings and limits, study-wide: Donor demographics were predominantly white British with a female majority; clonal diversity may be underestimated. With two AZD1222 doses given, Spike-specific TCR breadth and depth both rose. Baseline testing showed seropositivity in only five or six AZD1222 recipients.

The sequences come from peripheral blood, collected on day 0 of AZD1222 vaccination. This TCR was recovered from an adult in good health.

CDR3 sequence reads: CASRDDGTLYEQYF. CDR3 bases: TGTGCCAGCAGAGATGACGGAACCTTATACGAGCAGTACTTC. V usage is TRBV28 and J usage is TRBJ2-7; D gene ambiguous. The germline V and J ends were trimmed by 6 bases and 4 bases, with 16 bases remaining between them. This CDR3 is 14 amino acids long. In germline, CDR1 is MDHEN, CDR2 SYDVKM. Using reference TRBV28 and TRBJ2-7 for the parts outside the CDR3, the full variable domain is DVKVTQSSRYLVKRTGEKVFLECVQDMDHENMFWYRQDPGLGLRLIYFSYDVKMKEKGDIPEGYSVSREKKERFSLILESASTNQTSMYLCASRDDGTLYEQYFGPGTRLTVT.